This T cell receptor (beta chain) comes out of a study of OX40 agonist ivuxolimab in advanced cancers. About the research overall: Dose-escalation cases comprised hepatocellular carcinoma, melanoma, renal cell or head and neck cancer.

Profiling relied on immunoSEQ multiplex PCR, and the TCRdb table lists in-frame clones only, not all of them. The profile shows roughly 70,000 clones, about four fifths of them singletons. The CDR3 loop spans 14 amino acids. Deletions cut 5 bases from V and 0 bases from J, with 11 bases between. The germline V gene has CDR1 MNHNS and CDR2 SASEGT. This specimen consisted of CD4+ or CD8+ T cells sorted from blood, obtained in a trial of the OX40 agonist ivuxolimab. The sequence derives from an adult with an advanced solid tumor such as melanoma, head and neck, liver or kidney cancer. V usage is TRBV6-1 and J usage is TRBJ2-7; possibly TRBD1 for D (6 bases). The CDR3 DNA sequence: TGTGCCAGCAGTCCCACAGGGAGCTCCTACGAGCAGTACTTC. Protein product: CASSPTGSSYEQYF.